A selection of T cell receptor beta chains follows, all from one sample in a study of siplizumab effects on memory and regulatory T cells. Their target antigens are unknown. The method was immunoSEQ multiplex PCR; TCRdb's version includes in-frame clones alone and lacks a portion of them. The repertoire holds roughly 11,000 clones, with around 43% as singletons. Input material: CFSE-low (dividing) CD8+ T cells sorted from an allogeneic mixed lymphocyte reaction. These receptors all stem from a human donor in good health; the cells came from an allogeneic mixed lymphocyte reaction. Some clones in this sample may be carry-over from other donors' samples. Both conserved end residues are part of each CDR3. A D gene is named only where the DNA matches it firmly. For some rows the clone size is stated as once, few or many, or as a class when expanded; others skip it.

CDR3 DNA: TGTGCCAGCACCTCGAATCTCTCACCCTACGAGCAGTACTTC
CDR3 protein: CASTSNLSPYEQYF
D gene: -
J gene: TRBJ2-7
V gene: TRBV27
clone size: medium-sized

CDR3 DNA: TGTGCCAGTAGTATAGGGGGAGGGCGAGAGCAGTACTTC
CDR3 protein: CASSIGGGREQYF
D gene: TRBD2
J gene: TRBJ2-7
V gene: TRBV19
clone size: -

CDR3 DNA: TGTGCCAGCAGTCGGAACACTGAAGCTTTCTTT
CDR3 protein: CASSRNTEAFF
D gene: -
J gene: TRBJ1-1
V gene: TRBV11-3
clone size: -

CDR3 DNA: TGTGCCAGCAGTTTAGACGGGAGGGCGGGAGAGACCCAGTACTTC
CDR3 protein: CASSLDGRAGETQYF
D gene: TRBD2
J gene: TRBJ2-5
V gene: TRBV27
clone size: -

CDR3 DNA: TGTGCCAGCAGTTATAGGGGCTACAATGAGCAGTTCTTC
CDR3 protein: CASSYRGYNEQFF
D gene: -
J gene: TRBJ2-1
V gene: TRBV6-6
clone size: -

CDR3 DNA: TGTGCCAGCAGCTTGTGGGAACCAGGGGTGGCGGGGGCCAACGTCCTGACTTTC
CDR3 protein: CASSLWEPGVAGANVLTF
D gene: -
J gene: TRBJ2-6
V gene: TRBV27
clone size: few

CDR3 DNA: TGTGCCAGCAGGCGGGACAGGGCAAGCAATCAGCCCCAGCATTTT
CDR3 protein: CASRRDRASNQPQHF
D gene: TRBD1
J gene: TRBJ1-5
V gene: TRBV7-8
clone size: -

CDR3 DNA: TGTGCCAGTAGTCCCGGACAGGGGGGCTCCTACGAGCAGTACTTC
CDR3 protein: CASSPGQGGSYEQYF
D gene: TRBD1
J gene: TRBJ2-7
V gene: TRBV19
clone size: -

CDR3 DNA: TGTGCCAGCAGTGAACGCGTAGCGGGGCCCTCCTACGAGCAGTACTTC
CDR3 protein: CASSERVAGPSYEQYF
D gene: TRBD2
J gene: TRBJ2-7
V gene: TRBV2
clone size: few

CDR3 DNA: TGTGCCAGCAGCCCCCGGACGGGAACGAACACCGGGGAGCTGTTTTTT
CDR3 protein: CASSPRTGTNTGELFF
D gene: -
J gene: TRBJ2-2
V gene: TRBV9
clone size: -

CDR3 DNA: TGTGCCAGCAGCGCGGCCTGGACCAACTACGAGCAGTACTTC
CDR3 protein: CASSAAWTNYEQYF
D gene: -
J gene: TRBJ2-7
V gene: TRBV7-9
clone size: -

CDR3 DNA: TGTGCCAGCTCAGGGGACACCTCCTACGAGCAGTACTTC
CDR3 protein: CASSGDTSYEQYF
D gene: -
J gene: TRBJ2-7
V gene: TRBV18
clone size: -

CDR3 DNA: TGTGCCAGCAGTGCAGGGGCCGGGGACTACGAGCAGTACTTC
CDR3 protein: CASSAGAGDYEQYF
D gene: -
J gene: TRBJ2-7
V gene: TRBV2
clone size: -

CDR3 DNA: TGTGCCAGCAGGGATGGACGGTCATCCCTTGGCTACACCTTC
CDR3 protein: CASRDGRSSLGYTF
D gene: -
J gene: TRBJ1-2
V gene: TRBV7-9
clone size: -

CDR3 DNA: TGTGCCAGCAGCTTAGGCCCGAACACTGAAGCTTTCTTT
CDR3 protein: CASSLGPNTEAFF
D gene: -
J gene: TRBJ1-1
V gene: TRBV11-2
clone size: -

CDR3 DNA: TGTGCCAGCAGCTTATGGGAGGGGAGCTCTGGAAACACCATATATTTT
CDR3 protein: CASSLWEGSSGNTIYF
D gene: -
J gene: TRBJ1-3
V gene: TRBV7-2
clone size: -